These 13 T cell receptor beta chains came from one sample sequenced in a study of vaccination and CD4 T cells after COVID-19. These receptors have no known antigen. As for treatment: approximately 9-day PBMC culture with coronavirus spike peptide pools or control peptides (ViraFEST assay). An Oncomine TCR Beta short-read assay was used to sequence the DNA from cultured CD4+ T cells. Via MiXCR, TCRdb re-called the PCR reads, giving one row per CDR3 protein. The data show about 19,000 distinct CDR3 sequences, with around 29% seen just once and just under 15% held by the top ten. Sequenced material: cultured CD4+ T cells from blood. These TCRs come from a human donor with COVID-19.

The rearrangement joins TRBV10-3 to TRBJ2-1, with a tentative D call TRBD1 (5 bases). The V end was cut by 2 bases, the J end by 4 bases, with 15 bases between. The CDR3 is 16 amino acids. CDR1 is ENHRY, CDR2 SYGVKD, per germline. The CDR3: CAISETLGQGYNEQFF. CDR3 DNA: TGTGCCATCAGTGAGACGTTGGGTCAGGGTTACAATGAGCAGTTCTTC.

The chain carries TRBV5-1 and TRBJ2-7, with TRBD2 matching 7 bases. Germline V gene lookup returns CDR1 SGHRS and CDR2 YFSETQ. J lost 2 bases, V lost 3 bases, and 8 bases had no gene match. The CDR3 runs to 15 residues. CDR3 protein: CASSSAGTNAYEQYF. Written as DNA, the CDR3 is TGCGCCAGCAGCTCAGCGGGGACCAATGCCTACGAGCAGTACTTC.

The chain recombines TRBV11-2 with TRBJ1-3; 7 bases are a match to TRBD1. Germline V gives CDR1 SGHAT, CDR2 FQNNGV. This CDR3 has 15 residues. With 5 bases clipped from V and 0 bases from J, the junction kept 4 bases outside the gene matches. The CDR3 sequence is CASSQGGNSGNTIYF. CDR3 nucleotides: TGTGCCAGCAGCCAGGGGGGGAACTCTGGAAACACCATATATTTT.

The J gene is TRBJ2-7, the V gene TRBV7-9; D gene unclear. V was clipped by 4 bases and J by 4 bases, with 17 bases between them. This CDR3 comprises 15 residues. Germline V gene lookup returns CDR1 SEHNR and CDR2 FQNEAQ (reference sequence). The DNA of the CDR3 is TGTGCCAGCAGCTCAGCCGACTTGGCAAGTTACGAGCAGTACTTC. Protein sequence: CASSSADLASYEQYF.

In regard to this clonotype: A read error is likely, as this CDR3 ends without the conserved phenylalanine or tryptophan. The chain links TRBV5-1 to TRBJ2-1; D uncertain. Germline V gene lookup returns CDR1 SGHRS and CDR2 YFSETQ. V was shortened by 6 bases and J by 6 bases, with 16 bases between the two germline ends. CDR3 size: 14 residues. The DNA for the CDR3 is TGCGCCAGCACCCTTGAGGTAGGCCGCAATGAGCAGTTCCTC. Translated: CASTLEVGRNEQFL.

V is TRBV6-1 and J is TRBJ1-1; D gene unclear. V was cut by 6 bases and J by 6 bases, with 14 bases left in between. Germline V gene data show CDR1 as MNHNS and CDR2 as SASEGT. CDR3 length: 13 residues. The CDR3 loop is CASRTPGLAEAFF. CDR3 DNA sequence: TGTGCCAGCAGGACTCCTGGGTTGGCTGAAGCTTTCTTT.

The V gene is TRBV20-1, the J gene TRBJ1-6, with a possible D match to TRBD1 (5 bases). V dropped 3 bases and J dropped 0 bases, with 15 bases sitting between them. Germline values: CDR1 DFQATT, CDR2 SNEGSKA (reference sequence). The CDR3 totals 17 residues. The CDR3, as DNA: TGCAGTGCTAGGTTATCTCAGGGTCCCTCCTATAATTCACCCCTCCACTTT. Protein product: CSARLSQGPSYNSPLHF.

The chain recombines TRBV7-2 with TRBJ2-1; 7 bases fit TRBD1. Losses at the gene ends were 5 bases for V and 0 bases for J; bases not matched to a gene: 4. The CDR3 sequence is 15 residues long. CDR1 and CDR2 (germline): SGHTA, FQGNSA. The chain's CDR3 is CASSRTGDSYNEQFF. The CDR3 DNA follows: TGTGCCAGCAGCCGCACAGGGGACTCCTACAATGAGCAGTTCTTC.

The V call is TRBV7-2, the J call TRBJ1-2; 7 bases match TRBD1. There are 14 residues in the CDR3. Germline V lookup: CDR1 SGHTA, CDR2 FQGNSA. Unmatched junction bases numbered 5, after V lost 0 bases and J lost 7 bases. This CDR3 reads CASSLAGGVSGYTF. DNA for the CDR3: TGTGCCAGCAGCTTAGCAGGGGGCGTTTCTGGCTACACCTTC.

In its sample, this clonotype was seen a few times. The chain has TRBV7-2 and TRBJ1-5; D remains unclear. V was cut by 3 bases and J by 3 bases, with 6 bases left in between. This CDR3 is built from 13 residues. The V gene's germline CDR1 is SGHTA and CDR2 FQGNSA. The CDR3 region is CASSLSSNQPQHF. CDR3 DNA sequence: TGTGCCAGCAGCTTGAGCTCCAATCAGCCCCAGCATTTT.

The V gene is TRBV2, the J gene TRBJ1-1; TRBD1 matches 7 bases. Germline CDR1 SNHLY, CDR2 FYNNEI. The J segment lost 2 bases and the V segment lost 6 bases, leaving 3 bases of the junction unmatched. This CDR3 comprises 13 residues. The CDR3 DNA reads as TGTGCCAGCAGATGGGACAGTAACACTGAAGCTTTCTTT. Translating gives CASRWDSNTEAFF.

This chain joins TRBV3-1 and TRBJ1-3, with D tentatively TRBD1 (6 bases). From germline, CDR1 is LGHDT and CDR2 YNNKEL (reference sequence). CDR3 length: 13 amino acids. Trimming took 1 base from V and 7 from J, leaving 8 bases between them. Written as DNA, the CDR3 is TGTGCCAGCAGCCAAGCTGGACAGAACACCATATATTTT. Protein product: CASSQAGQNTIYF.

The chain links TRBV23-1 to TRBJ2-3; D is possibly TRBD2 (6 bases). TRBV23-1 is filed as an ORF, its function uncertain. Trimming took off 0 bases at V and 4 bases at J, with 29 bases between the two ends. The CDR3 runs to 21 residues. The CDR3: CASSQSHGGTSDFGPPDTQYF. The CDR3 region has the DNA TGCGCCAGCAGTCAATCCCACGGCGGGACCTCCGATTTTGGGCCCCCAGATACGCAGTATTTT.